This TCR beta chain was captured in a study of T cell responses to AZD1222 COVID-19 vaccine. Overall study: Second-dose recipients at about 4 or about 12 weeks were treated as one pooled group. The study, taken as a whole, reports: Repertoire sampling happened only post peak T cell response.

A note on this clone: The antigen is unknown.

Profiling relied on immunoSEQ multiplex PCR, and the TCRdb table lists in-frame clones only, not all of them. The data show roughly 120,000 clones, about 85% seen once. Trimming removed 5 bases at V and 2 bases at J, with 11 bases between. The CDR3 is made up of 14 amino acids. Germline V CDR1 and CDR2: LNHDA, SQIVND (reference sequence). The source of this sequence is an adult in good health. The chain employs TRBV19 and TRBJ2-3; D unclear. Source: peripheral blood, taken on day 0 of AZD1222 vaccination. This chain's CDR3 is CASSLALPTDTQYF. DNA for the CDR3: TGTGCCAGTAGTTTGGCACTACCCACAGATACGCAGTATTTT.